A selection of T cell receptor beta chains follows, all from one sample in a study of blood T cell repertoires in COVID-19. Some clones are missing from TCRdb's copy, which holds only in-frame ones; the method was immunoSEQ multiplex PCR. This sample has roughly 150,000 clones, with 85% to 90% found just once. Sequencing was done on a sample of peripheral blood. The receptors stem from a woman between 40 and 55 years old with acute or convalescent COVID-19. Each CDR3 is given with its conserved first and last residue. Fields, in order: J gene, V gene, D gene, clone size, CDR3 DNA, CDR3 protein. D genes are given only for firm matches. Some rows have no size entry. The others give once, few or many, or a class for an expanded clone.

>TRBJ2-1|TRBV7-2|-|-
TGTGCCAGCAGCTACCAAACGGACAGTGAGAGCTCCTACAATGAGCAGTTCTTC
CASSYQTDSESSYNEQFF
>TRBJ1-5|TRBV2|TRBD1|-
TGTGCCAGCAGTGACCGGACAGGGGGTTCTCAGCCCCAGCATTTT
CASSDRTGGSQPQHF
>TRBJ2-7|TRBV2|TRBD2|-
TGTGCCAGCAGGTGGGCCTTAGCGGGGGGCGACGAGCAGTACTTC
CASRWALAGGDEQYF
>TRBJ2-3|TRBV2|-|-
TGTGCCAGCAGTGAGGTAGCAGAGCAGTATTTT
CASSEVAEQYF
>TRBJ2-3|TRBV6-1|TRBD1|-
TGTGCTAGCAGTGAGTTACAGGGGAACACAGATACGCAGTATTTT
CASSELQGNTDTQYF
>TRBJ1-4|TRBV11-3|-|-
TGTGCCAGCAGCCTGAATATGGGAGCTAATGAAAAACTGTTTTTT
CASSLNMGANEKLFF
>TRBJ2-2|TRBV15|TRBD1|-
TGTGCCACCAGCAGAGCCCTCGACCGGGACAGGGGGCTTGCCGGGGAGCTGTTTTTT
CATSRALDRDRGLAGELFF
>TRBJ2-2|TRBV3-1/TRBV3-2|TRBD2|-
TGTGCCAGCAGCCAACTAGCGGGAGGCACCGGGGAGCTGTTTTTT
CASSQLAGGTGELFF
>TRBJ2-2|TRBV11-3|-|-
TGTGCCAGCAGCAGCCCGGGGACCGGGGAGCTGTTTTTT
CASSSPGTGELFF
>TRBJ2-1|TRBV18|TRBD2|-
TGTGCCAGCCATGATAGCGGGAGGGCCGTAGGTATTCAGCAGTTCTTC
CASHDSGRAVGIQQFF
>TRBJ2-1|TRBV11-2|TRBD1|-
TGTGCCAGCAGCTCATTATCGGGACAGCGGAAGAATGAGCAGTTCTTC
CASSSLSGQRKNEQFF
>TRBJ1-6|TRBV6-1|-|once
TGTGCCAGCAGTGACAAAGTGGGCCTCACCATGAGGGCAAATAGTTCACCCCTCCACTTT
CASSDKVGLTMRANSSPLHF
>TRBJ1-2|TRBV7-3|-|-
TGTGCCAGCAGCTTAACTACAAGATCTAACTATGGCTACACCTTC
CASSLTTRSNYGYTF
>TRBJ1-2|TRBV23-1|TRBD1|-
TGCGCCAGCAGTCAACGACAGGGCCTCTATGGCTACACCTTC
CASSQRQGLYGYTF
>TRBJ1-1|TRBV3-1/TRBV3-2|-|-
TGTGCCAGCAGCCAGTCGGACATCTACACTGAAGCTTTCTTT
CASSQSDIYTEAFF
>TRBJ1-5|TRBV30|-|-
TGTGCCTGGAGCAGGGGAAGCAATCAGCCCCAGCATTTT
CAWSRGSNQPQHF
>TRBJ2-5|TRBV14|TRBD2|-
TGTGCCAGCAGCCAAGGGTATAAGCGGGAGGGCCAAGAGACCCAGTACTTC
CASSQGYKREGQETQYF
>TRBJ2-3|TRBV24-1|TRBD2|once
TGTGCCACCAGTGATTCCGGGACTAGCGGGAGCACTAGCACAGATACGCAGTATTTT
CATSDSGTSGSTSTDTQYF
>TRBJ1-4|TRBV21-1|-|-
TGTGCCAGCAGACAGGACGACAGGGGCTACTTCAGTGAAAAACTGTTTTTT
CASRQDDRGYFSEKLFF
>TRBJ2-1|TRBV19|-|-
TGTGCCAGTAACCCGACAGGTAACTCCTACAATGAGCAGTTCTTC
CASNPTGNSYNEQFF
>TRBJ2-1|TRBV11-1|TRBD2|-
TGTGCCAGCAGCTTAACTCGACTAGCGGGGAACAATGAGCAGTTCTTC
CASSLTRLAGNNEQFF
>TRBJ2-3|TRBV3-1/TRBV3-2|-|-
TGTGCCAGCAGCCAAGGAGGTGTCCGAGGGGGTGGTACGCAGTATTTT
CASSQGGVRGGGTQYF
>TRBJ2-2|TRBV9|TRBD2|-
TGTGCCAGCAGCGTACCCACTAGCGGATCGAACACCGGGGAGCTGTTTTTT
CASSVPTSGSNTGELFF